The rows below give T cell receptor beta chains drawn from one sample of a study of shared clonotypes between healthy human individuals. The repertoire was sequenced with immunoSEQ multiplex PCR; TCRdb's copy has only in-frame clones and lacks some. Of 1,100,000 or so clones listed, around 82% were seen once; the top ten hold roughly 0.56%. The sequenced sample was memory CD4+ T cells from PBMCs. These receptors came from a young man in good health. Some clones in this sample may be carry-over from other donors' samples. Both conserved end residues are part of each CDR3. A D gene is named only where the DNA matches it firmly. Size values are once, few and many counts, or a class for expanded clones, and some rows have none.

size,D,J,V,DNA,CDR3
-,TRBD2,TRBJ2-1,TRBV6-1,TGTGCCAGCGGAGACCTAGCGGGAGAATACAATGAGCAGTTCTTC,CASGDLAGEYNEQFF
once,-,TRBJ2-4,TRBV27,TGTGCCAGCAGTTTATCTCCAGGGAGTGTCATTCAGTACTTC,CASSLSPGSVIQYF
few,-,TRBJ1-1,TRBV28,TGTGCCAGCAGACAACGAGTAAGGAACACTGAAGCTTTCTTT,CASRQRVRNTEAFF
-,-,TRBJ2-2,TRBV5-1,TGCGCCAGCAGCTGGACACCCACCGGGGAGCTGTTTTTT,CASSWTPTGELFF
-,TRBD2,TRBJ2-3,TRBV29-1,TGCAGCGTTGATTTAGGACTAGAGGGACCTGATACGCAGTATTTT,CSVDLGLEGPDTQYF
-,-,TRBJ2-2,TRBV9,TGTGCCAGCAGCCGGACAGCTCCCCAAATGACCGGGGAGCTGTTTTTT,CASSRTAPQMTGELFF
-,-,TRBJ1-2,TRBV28,TGTGCCAGCAGTTTTAGGTCAGGAGGAGGCTACACCTTC,CASSFRSGGGYTF
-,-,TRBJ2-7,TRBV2,TGTGCCAGCAGTGACTGGCAAGGAGAGCAGTACTTC,CASSDWQGEQYF
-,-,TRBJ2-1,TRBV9,TGTGCCAGCAGCCAAGAGGGGGTAGCGGACCCGGATGAGCAGTTCTTC,CASSQEGVADPDEQFF
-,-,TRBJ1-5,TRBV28,TGTGCCAGCATCCGGGGCTATAGCAATCAGCCCCAGCATTTT,CASIRGYSNQPQHF
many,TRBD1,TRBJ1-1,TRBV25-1,TGTGCCAGCAGCCAAACCGGGACAGGGATGAGGACTGAAGCTTTCTTT,CASSQTGTGMRTEAFF
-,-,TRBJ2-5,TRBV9,TGTGCCAGCAGCGTAGCAATCGGCGTCGAGACCCAGTACTTC,CASSVAIGVETQYF
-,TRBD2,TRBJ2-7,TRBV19,TGTGCCAGTAGTGGGACTAGCGTCTACTCCTACGAGCAGTACTTC,CASSGTSVYSYEQYF
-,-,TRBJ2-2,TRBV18,TGTGCCAGCTCACCAGGCCAGGCGAACACCGGGGAGCTGTTTTTT,CASSPGQANTGELFF
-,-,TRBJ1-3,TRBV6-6,TGTGCCAGTTCTAGTTCAGGGTCTGGAAACACCATATATTTT,CASSSSGSGNTIYF
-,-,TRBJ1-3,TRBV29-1,TGCAGCGTTGTTTTAGGGAGTACCGCTGGAAACACCATATATTTT,CSVVLGSTAGNTIYF
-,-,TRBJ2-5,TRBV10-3,TGTGCCATCAGTGATTCGGGGGAGATATTGGAGACCCAGTACTTC,CAISDSGEILETQYF
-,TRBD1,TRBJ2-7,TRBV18,TGTGCCAGCTCACCTGGACAGGGGGCCTACGAGCAGTACTTC,CASSPGQGAYEQYF
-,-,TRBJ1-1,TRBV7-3,TGTGCCAGCAGCTCAAGACAGGCTACTGAAGCTTTCTTT,CASSSRQATEAFF
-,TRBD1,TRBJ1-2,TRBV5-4,TGTGCCAGCAGCTTCCGGGACAGGGGCAACTATGGCTACACCTTC,CASSFRDRGNYGYTF
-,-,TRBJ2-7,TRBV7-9,TGTGCCAGCAGCTCCTACTCCTTCGAGCAGTACTTC,CASSSYSFEQYF
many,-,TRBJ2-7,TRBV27,TGTGCCAGCGCCCATCGTCGGGAAGCCTACGAGCAGTACTTC,CASAHRREAYEQYF
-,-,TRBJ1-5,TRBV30,TGTGCCTGGAGTAGGAGTTTAGGGGGTCATCAGCCCCAGCATTTT,CAWSRSLGGHQPQHF
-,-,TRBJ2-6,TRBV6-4,TGTGCCAGCAGTGGAGGTCCGGGTTACTCTGGGGCCAACGTCCTGACTTTC,CASSGGPGYSGANVLTF
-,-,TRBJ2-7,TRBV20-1,TGCAGTGCTATTCCCAAATACGAGCAGTACTTC,CSAIPKYEQYF
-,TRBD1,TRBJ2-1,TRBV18,TGTGCCAGCCTTAACCAGGGGGCGAGCTCCTACAATGAGCAGTTCTTC,CASLNQGASSYNEQFF
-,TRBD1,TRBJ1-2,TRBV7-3,TGTGCCAGCAGCCCAACTCCCGGGACAGCCCGCTATGGCTACACCTTC,CASSPTPGTARYGYTF
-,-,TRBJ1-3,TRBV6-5,TGTGCCAGCAGTTACATAGCTTTGGGCTTAGGAAACACCATATATTTT,CASSYIALGLGNTIYF
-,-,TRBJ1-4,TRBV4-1,TGCGCCAGCAGCCCTGCTGGGGGAAAACTGTTTTTT,CASSPAGGKLFF
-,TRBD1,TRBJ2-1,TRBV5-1,TGCGCCAGCAGATTCTGGGACGGGACAGGGTTTCGTGTTGAGCAGTTCTTC,CASRFWDGTGFRVEQFF
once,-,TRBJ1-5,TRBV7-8,TGTGCCAGCAGCCAACTTTCCCGTGACAGCAATCAGCCCCAGCATTTT,CASSQLSRDSNQPQHF
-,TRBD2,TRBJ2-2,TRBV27,TGTGCCAGCAGTCCCCCCGGGACTAGCGGGAGCATGGGGCTGTTTTTT,CASSPPGTSGSMGLFF
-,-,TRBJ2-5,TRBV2,TGTGCCAGCAGTGAGTTCCGGGAGACCCAGTACTTC,CASSEFRETQYF
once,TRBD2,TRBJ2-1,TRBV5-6,TGTGCCAGCAGCTTGGCCCTAGCGGGGTACAATGAGCAGTTCTTC,CASSLALAGYNEQFF
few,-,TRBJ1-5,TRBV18,TGTGCCAGCTCACGATCCATCTTACCGGATCAGCCCCAGCATTTT,CASSRSILPDQPQHF
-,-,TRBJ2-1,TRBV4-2,TGTGCCAGCAGCCAAGCGGGTACCTCCTACAATGAGCAGTTCTTC,CASSQAGTSYNEQFF
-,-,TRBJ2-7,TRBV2,TGTGCCAGCAGCTTAGACAGAAGCGAGCAGTACTTC,CASSLDRSEQYF
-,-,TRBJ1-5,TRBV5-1,TGCGCCAGCAGCCCGGACAGCTATAGCAATCAGCCCCAGCATTTT,CASSPDSYSNQPQHF
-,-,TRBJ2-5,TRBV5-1,TGCGCCAGCAGACTAGACGGAGAGACCCAGTACTTC,CASRLDGETQYF
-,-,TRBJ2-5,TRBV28,TGTGCCAGCAGTTTGACGGGAATGATAAAGACCCAGTACTTC,CASSLTGMIKTQYF
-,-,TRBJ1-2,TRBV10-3,TGTGCCATCAGTGAATCCAGGGTCAGCTATGGCTACACCTTC,CAISESRVSYGYTF
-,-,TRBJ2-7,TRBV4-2,TGTGCCAGCAGCCCGTTGTATGTTGGGGCGCCGAACTACGAGCAGTACTTC,CASSPLYVGAPNYEQYF
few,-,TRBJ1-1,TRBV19,TGTGCCAGTAGACCCGGGACCGTGAACACTGAAGCTTTCTTT,CASRPGTVNTEAFF
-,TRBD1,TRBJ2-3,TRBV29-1,TGCACTCTCTCCCGGACAGGGTCGGCAGATACGCAGTATTTT,CTLSRTGSADTQYF
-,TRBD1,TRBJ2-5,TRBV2,TGTGCCAGCAATCGGGACAGACAAGAGACCCAGTACTTC,CASNRDRQETQYF
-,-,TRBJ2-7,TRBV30,TGTGCCTGGAGTGTTCGCGGAACCTACGAGCAGTACTTC,CAWSVRGTYEQYF
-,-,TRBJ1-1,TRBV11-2,TGTGCCAGCAGCTTACTGAGGGGAGCTGAAGCTTTCTTT,CASSLLRGAEAFF
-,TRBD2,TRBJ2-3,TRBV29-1,TGCAGCGTTGAATTACTAGCGGGAGCCCCAGATACGCAGTATTTT,CSVELLAGAPDTQYF
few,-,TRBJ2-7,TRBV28,TGTGCCAGCAGTTTGAGCGGCTACGAGCAGTACTTC,CASSLSGYEQYF
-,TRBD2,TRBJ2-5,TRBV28,TGTGCCAGCAGTTATGGGTTGTTAGCGGGAGCAGTATTAGAGACCCAGTACTTC,CASSYGLLAGAVLETQYF
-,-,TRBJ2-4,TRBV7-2,TGTGCCAGCAGCCCGGACAAGTACATTCAGTACTTC,CASSPDKYIQYF